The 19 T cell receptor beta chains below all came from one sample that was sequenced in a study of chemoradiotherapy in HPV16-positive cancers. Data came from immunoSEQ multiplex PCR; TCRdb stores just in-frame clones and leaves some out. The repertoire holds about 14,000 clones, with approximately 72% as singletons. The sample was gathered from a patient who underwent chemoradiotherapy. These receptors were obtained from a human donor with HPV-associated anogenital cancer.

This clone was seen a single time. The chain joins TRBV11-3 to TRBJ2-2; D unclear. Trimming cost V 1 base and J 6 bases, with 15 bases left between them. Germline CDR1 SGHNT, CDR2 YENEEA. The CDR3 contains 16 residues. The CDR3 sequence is CASSLVLRPSSGELFF. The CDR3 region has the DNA TGTGCCAGCAGCTTAGTACTTCGGCCGTCCTCCGGGGAGCTGTTTTTT.

As DNA, the CDR3 is TGTGCCAGCAGCTTCCCCGGTGGCACCATATATTTT. It yields the protein CASSFPGGTIYF. The chain recombines TRBV11-2 with TRBJ1-3, with D unclear. The V gene lost 3 bases and the J gene lost 9 bases, with 9 bases spanning the gap. Germline V gene lookup returns CDR1 SGHAT and CDR2 FQNNGV. This CDR3 has 12 amino acids. Based on the CDR3 plus reference TRBV11-2 and TRBJ1-3, the full variable domain is EAGVAQSPRYKIIEKRQSVAFWCNPISGHATLYWYQQILGQGPKLLIQFQNNGVVDDSQLPKDRFSAERLKGVDSTLKIQPAKLEDSAVYLCASSFPGGTIYFGEGSWLTVV.

The CDR3 loop is CASSTRESKRGELFF. CDR3 bases: TGTGCCAGTAGTACTAGGGAGTCCAAGAGGGGGGAGCTGTTTTTT. The genes are TRBV19 and TRBJ2-2; perhaps TRBD2 as D (5 bases). V lost 4 bases and J 8 bases, leaving 17 bases between the germline ends. CDR1 LNHDA and CDR2 SQIVND come from the germline V gene (reference sequence). This CDR3 region has 15 residues.

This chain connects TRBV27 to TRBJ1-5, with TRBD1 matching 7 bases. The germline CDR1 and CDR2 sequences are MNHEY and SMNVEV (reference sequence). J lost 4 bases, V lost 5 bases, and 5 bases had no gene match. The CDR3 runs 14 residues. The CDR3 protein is CASSVTGRNQPQHF. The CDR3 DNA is TGTGCCAGCAGTGTGACAGGGAGGAATCAGCCCCAGCATTTT.

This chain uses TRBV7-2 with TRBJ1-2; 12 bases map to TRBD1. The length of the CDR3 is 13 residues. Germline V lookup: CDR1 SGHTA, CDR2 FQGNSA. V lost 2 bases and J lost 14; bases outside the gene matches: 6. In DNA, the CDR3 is TGTGCCAGCAGCTTAATTGGGGACAGGGGGCAGACCTTC. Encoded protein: CASSLIGDRGQTF. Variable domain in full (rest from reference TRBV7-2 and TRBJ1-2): GAGVSQSPSNKVTEKGKDVELRCDPISGHTALYWYRQSLGQGLEFLIYFQGNSAPDKSGLPSDRFSAERTGGSVSTLTIQRTQQEDSAVYLCASSLIGDRGQTFGSGTRLTVV.

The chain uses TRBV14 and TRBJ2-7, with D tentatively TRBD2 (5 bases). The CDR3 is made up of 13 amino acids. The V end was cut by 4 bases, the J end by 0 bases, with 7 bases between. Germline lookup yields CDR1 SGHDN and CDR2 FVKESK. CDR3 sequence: CASSPGISYEQYF. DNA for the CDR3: TGTGCCAGCAGCCCCGGGATCTCCTACGAGCAGTACTTC. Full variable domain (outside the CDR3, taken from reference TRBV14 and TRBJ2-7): EAGVTQFPSHSVIEKGQTVTLRCDPISGHDNLYWYRRVMGKEIKFLLHFVKESKQDESGMPNNRFLAERTGGTYSTLKVQPAELEDSGVYFCASSPGISYEQYFGPGTRLTVT.

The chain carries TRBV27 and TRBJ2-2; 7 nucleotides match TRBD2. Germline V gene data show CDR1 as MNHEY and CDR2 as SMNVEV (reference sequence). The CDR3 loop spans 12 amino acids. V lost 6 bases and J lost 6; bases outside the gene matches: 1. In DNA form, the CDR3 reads TGTGCCAGCAGCGGGGGGTCCGGGGAGCTGTTTTTT. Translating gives CASSGGSGELFF.

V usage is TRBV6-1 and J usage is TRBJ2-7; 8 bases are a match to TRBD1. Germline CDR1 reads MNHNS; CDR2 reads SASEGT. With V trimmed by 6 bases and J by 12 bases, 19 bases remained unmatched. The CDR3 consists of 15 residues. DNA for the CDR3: TGTGCCAGCAGACACCGAGTGAAGGACAGGGCCGGGCTGTACTTC. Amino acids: CASRHRVKDRAGLYF.

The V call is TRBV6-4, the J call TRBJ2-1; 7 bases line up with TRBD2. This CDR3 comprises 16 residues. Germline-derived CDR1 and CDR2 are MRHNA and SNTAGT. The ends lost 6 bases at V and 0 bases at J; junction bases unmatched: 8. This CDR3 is CASRPKRESSYNEQFF. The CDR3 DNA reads TGTGCCAGCAGGCCGAAGCGGGAAAGCTCCTACAATGAGCAGTTCTTC.

CDR3 sequence: CASSGYRLGEQYF. The DNA for the CDR3 is TGTGCCAGCAGTGGTTACAGGTTGGGGGAGCAGTACTTC. This chain joins TRBV2 and TRBJ2-7; D is possibly TRBD1 (5 bases). The V end was cut by 4 bases, the J end by 7 bases, with 14 bases between. This CDR3 region has 13 residues. In germline, CDR1 is SNHLY, CDR2 FYNNEI.

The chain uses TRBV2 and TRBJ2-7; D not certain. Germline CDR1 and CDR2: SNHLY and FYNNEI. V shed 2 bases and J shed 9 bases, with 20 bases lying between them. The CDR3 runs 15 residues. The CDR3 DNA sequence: TGTGCCAGCAGTGAAAATCCCCTCTCGGTCACGGGGCAGTACTTC. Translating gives CASSENPLSVTGQYF.

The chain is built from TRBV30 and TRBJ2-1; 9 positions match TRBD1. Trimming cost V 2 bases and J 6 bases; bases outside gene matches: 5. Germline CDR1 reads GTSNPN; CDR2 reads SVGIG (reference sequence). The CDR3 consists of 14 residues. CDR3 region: CAWSTGQGSNEQFF. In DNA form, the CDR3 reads TGTGCCTGGAGTACGGGACAGGGTTCCAATGAGCAGTTCTTC. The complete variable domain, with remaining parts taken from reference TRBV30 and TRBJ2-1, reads SQTIHQWPATLVQPVGSPLSLECTVEGTSNPNLYWYRQAAGRGLQLLFYSVGIGQISSEVPQNLSASRPQDRQFILSSKKLLLSDSGFYLCAWSTGQGSNEQFFGPGTRLTVL.

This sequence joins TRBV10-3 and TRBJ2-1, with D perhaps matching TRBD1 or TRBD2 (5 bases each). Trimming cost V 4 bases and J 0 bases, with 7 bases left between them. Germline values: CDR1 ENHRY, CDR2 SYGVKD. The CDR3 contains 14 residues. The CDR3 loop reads CAISGDGSYNEQFF. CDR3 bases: TGTGCCATCAGTGGGGACGGCTCCTACAATGAGCAGTTCTTC.

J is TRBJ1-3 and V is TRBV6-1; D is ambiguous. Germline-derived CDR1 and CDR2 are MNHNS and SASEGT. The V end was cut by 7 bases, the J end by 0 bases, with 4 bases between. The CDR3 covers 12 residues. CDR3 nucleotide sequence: TGTGCCAGCAAGTACTCTGGAAACACCATATATTTT. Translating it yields CASKYSGNTIYF.

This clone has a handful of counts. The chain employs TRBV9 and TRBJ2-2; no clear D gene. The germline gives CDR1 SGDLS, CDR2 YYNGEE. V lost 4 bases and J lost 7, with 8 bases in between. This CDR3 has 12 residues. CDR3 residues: CASSPYYGELFF. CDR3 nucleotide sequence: TGTGCCAGCAGCCCATACTACGGGGAGCTGTTTTTT.

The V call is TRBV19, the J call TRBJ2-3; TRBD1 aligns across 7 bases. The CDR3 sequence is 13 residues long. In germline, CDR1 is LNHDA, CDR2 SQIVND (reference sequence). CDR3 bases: TGTGCTACGTTGGAGACAGGGCCAGATACGCAGTATTTT. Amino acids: CATLETGPDTQYF. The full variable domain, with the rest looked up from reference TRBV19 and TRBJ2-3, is DGGITQSPKYLFRKEGQNVTLSCEQNLNHDAMYWYRQDPGQGLRLIYYSQIVNDFQKGDIAEGYSVSREKKESFPLTVTSAQKNPTAFYLCATLETGPDTQYFGPGTRLTVL.

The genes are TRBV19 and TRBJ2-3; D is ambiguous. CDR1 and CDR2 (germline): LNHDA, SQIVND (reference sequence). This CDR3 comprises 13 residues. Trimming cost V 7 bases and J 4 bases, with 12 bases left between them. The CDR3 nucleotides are TGTGCCAGTAAGAAGGGCCGACCAGATACGCAGTATTTT. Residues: CASKKGRPDTQYF.

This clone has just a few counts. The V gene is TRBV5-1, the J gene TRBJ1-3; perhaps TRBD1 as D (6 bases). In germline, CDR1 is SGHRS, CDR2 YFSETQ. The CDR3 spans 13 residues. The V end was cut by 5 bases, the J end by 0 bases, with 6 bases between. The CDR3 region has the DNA TGCGCCAGCAGGGACAGCTCTGGAAACACCATATATTTT. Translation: CASRDSSGNTIYF.

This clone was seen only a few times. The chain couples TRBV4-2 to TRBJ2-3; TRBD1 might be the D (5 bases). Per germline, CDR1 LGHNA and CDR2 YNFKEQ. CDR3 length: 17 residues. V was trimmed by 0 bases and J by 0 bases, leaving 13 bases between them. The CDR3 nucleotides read TGTGCCAGCAGCCAAGAGGGGTCAGGGTCTAGCACAGATACGCAGTATTTT. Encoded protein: CASSQEGSGSSTDTQYF.